This record covers a single T cell receptor beta chain. Its antigen is as yet unknown. Losses at the gene ends were 3 bases for V and 7 bases for J; bases not matched to a gene: 1. Germline CDR1 and CDR2: LNHDA and SQIVND (reference sequence). The CDR3 runs to 13 residues. This entry is derived from a study of PD-1 blockade in classical Hodgkin lymphoma. Every patient had relapsed following autologous stem cell transplantation, and cohorts differed in brentuximab vedotin exposure. Study outcomes and limitations: Baseline diversity resembling that of newly diagnosed patients was seen in complete responders.

This table comes from immunoSEQ multiplex PCR, and its TCRdb copy is limited to in-frame clones, with some not included. The sample shows some 20,000 clones, 71% of them seen only once. This clonotype was obtained from a human donor with classical Hodgkin lymphoma. The starting material was peripheral blood mononuclear cells (PBMCs), obtained at baseline. V gene TRBV19 combines with J gene TRBJ1-5, with 9 bases lining up with TRBD1. In DNA form, the CDR3 reads TGTGCCAGTAGTATGGACAGGGGCCAGCCCCAGCATTTT. Protein: CASSMDRGQPQHF.